The 15 T cell receptor beta chains below were found in one sample sequenced in a study of patients and donors after allogeneic stem cell transplantation. TCRdb ran MiXCR on the RT-PCR reads and lists one entry per CDR3 protein. Of about 110,000 distinct CDR3 sequences in the sample, around 36% were seen once. The specimen was blood, either unsorted or a sorted T cell fraction (not recorded which). The receptors originated from a human donor who was either an allogeneic HSCT recipient or a stem cell or donor lymphocyte infusion donor (not recorded which). It is not recorded whose cells these are; they may come from a transplant donor.

The rearrangement joins TRBV30 to TRBJ2-1, with 8 bases that match TRBD2. The junction had 17 bases not matched to a gene; V was cut back by 3 bases and J by 7 bases. Germline V lookup: CDR1 GTSNPN, CDR2 SVGIG (reference sequence). This CDR3 is 17 amino acids long. The CDR3 bases are TGTGCCTGGAGCCTCCTAGCCGGGACTAGAATCATGAATGAGCAGTTCTTC. Protein product: CAWSLLAGTRIMNEQFF. The full variable domain, rest sourced from reference TRBV30 and TRBJ2-1, is SQTIHQWPATLVQPVGSPLSLECTVEGTSNPNLYWYRQAAGRGLQLLFYSVGIGQISSEVPQNLSASRPQDRQFILSSKKLLLSDSGFYLCAWSLLAGTRIMNEQFFGPGTRLTVL.

The J gene is TRBJ2-1, the V gene TRBV15; unclear D gene. V gave up 3 bases and J gave up 0 bases, with 9 bases separating them. CDR3 length: 15 residues. Looked up from germline, CDR1 is LNHNV and CDR2 is YYDKDF (reference sequence). CDR3 in DNA: TGTGCCACCAGCAGGGTCGCCAACTCCTACAATGAGCAGTTCTTC. Encoded protein: CATSRVANSYNEQFF.

This chain joins TRBV29-1 and TRBJ2-1; D perhaps matches TRBD2 (5 bases). The CDR3 extends over 13 amino acids. Germline V lookup: CDR1 SQVTM, CDR2 ANQGSEA. V lost 4 bases and J 8 bases, leaving 15 bases between the germline ends. CDR3 amino acids: CSVVPSPPYEQFF. CDR3 sequence (DNA): TGCAGCGTTGTTCCTAGCCCACCTTATGAGCAGTTCTTC.

This clonotype was picked up a small number of times. This chain uses TRBV5-8 with TRBJ1-5; tentatively, D is TRBD1 (6 bases). This CDR3 spans 13 amino acids. Germline-derived CDR1 and CDR2 are SGHTS and YDEGEE. V was pared by 4 bases and J by 4 bases, with 9 bases between. Here the CDR3 DNA reads TGTGCCAGCAGCGACCAGGGGAATCAGCCCCAGCATTTT. Translation: CASSDQGNQPQHF. The variable domain in full, with the rest retrieved from reference TRBV5-8 and TRBJ1-5, is EAGVTQSPTHLIKTRGQQATLRCSPISGHTSVYWYQQALGLGLQFLLWYDEGEERNRGNFPPRFSGRQFPNYSSELNVNALELEDSALYLCASSDQGNQPQHFGDGTRLSIL.

The chain couples TRBV3-1 to TRBJ2-5; a weak D match, TRBD2 (7 bases). Germline lookup yields CDR1 LGHDT and CDR2 YNNKEL (reference sequence). CDR3 length: 16 residues. Trimming cost V 4 bases and J 5 bases, with 20 bases left between them. The CDR3 region has the DNA TGTGCCAGCAGCCCGCCCCGGGGGGCCCCACCGGAGACCCAGTACTTC. Its protein is CASSPPRGAPPETQYF.

This clonotype was found a few times. The genes are TRBV12-3 or TRBV12-4 and TRBJ1-1; D gene unclear. The CDR3 runs 15 residues. Trimming cost V 1 base and J 3 bases, with 12 bases left between them. The CDR3 sequence is CASSLGRWLYTEAFF. CDR3 sequence (DNA): TGTGCCAGCAGTTTAGGTCGCTGGTTGTACACTGAAGCTTTCTTT.

This rearrangement joins TRBV7-2 to TRBJ1-5, with D unclear. The V gene's germline CDR1 is SGHTA and CDR2 FQGNSA. The CDR3 spans 17 residues. Deletions cut 1 base from V and 0 bases from J, with 13 bases between. The CDR3 DNA reads TGTGCCAGCAGCTTAGTGTCCGGAATCTATAGCAATCAGCCCCAGCATTTT. As protein: CASSLVSGIYSNQPQHF.

This clonotype has only a few counts. This chain connects TRBV4-3 to TRBJ2-7; D is perhaps TRBD1 or TRBD2 (5 bases each). V was trimmed by 0 bases and J by 0 bases, leaving 12 bases between them. The CDR3 has 16 amino acids. Germline CDR1 is LGHNA and CDR2 is YSLEER. CDR3 loop: CASSQDGTPGSYEQYF. CDR3 coding DNA: TGCGCCAGCAGCCAAGATGGGACCCCGGGCTCCTACGAGCAGTACTTC.

This clonotype came up a few times. The genes are TRBV4-3 and TRBJ1-6; the D is unclear. CDR3 length: 14 residues. Deletions cut 0 bases from V and 7 bases from J, with 7 bases between. From germline, CDR1 is LGHNA and CDR2 YSLEER. The CDR3: CASSQDVGNSPLHF. The CDR3 bases are TGCGCCAGCAGCCAAGATGTCGGGAATTCACCCCTCCACTTT.

This clonotype came up a few times. The J gene is TRBJ2-1, the V gene TRBV5-1, with D hard to call. This CDR3 has 15 amino acids. Looked up from germline, CDR1 is SGHRS and CDR2 is YFSETQ. V was clipped by 0 bases and J by 1 base, with 8 bases between them. In DNA form, the CDR3 reads TGCGCCAGCAGCTTGGAAGGCGAATCCTACAATGAGCAGTTCTTC. Translated: CASSLEGESYNEQFF.

The V call is TRBV20-1, the J call TRBJ2-3; 11 bases match TRBD2. CDR1 and CDR2 (germline): DFQATT, SNEGSKA (reference sequence). The CDR3 runs 19 residues. With 0 bases clipped from V and 1 base from J, the junction kept 12 bases outside the gene matches. CDR3 in amino acids: CSARDLGTSGPTRTDTQYF. Here the CDR3 DNA reads TGCAGTGCTAGAGATCTGGGGACTAGCGGCCCGACCCGCACAGATACGCAGTATTTT.

The gene calls are TRBV20-1 and TRBJ1-1; TRBD1 aligns across 9 bases. The CDR3 runs to 14 residues. With V trimmed by 5 bases and J by 3 bases, 7 bases remained unmatched. CDR1 is DFQATT, CDR2 SNEGSKA, per germline (reference sequence). As DNA, the CDR3 is TGCAGTGCTGGACAGGGGACGGGGCACACTGAAGCTTTCTTT. This codes for CSAGQGTGHTEAFF.

The genes are TRBV27 and TRBJ2-2; D is unclear. The CDR3 runs 12 residues. Trimming removed 6 bases from V and 10 bases from J, with 12 bases in between. Germline lookup yields CDR1 MNHEY and CDR2 SMNVEV (reference sequence). The CDR3 bases are TGTGCCAGCAGGAGACCTTTCGAGGAGCTGTTTTTT. This sequence encodes CASRRPFEELFF.

The V gene is TRBV18, the J gene TRBJ2-1; no clear D gene. CDR1 and CDR2 (germline): KGHSH, LQKENI. CDR3 length: 11 residues. With 3 bases removed from V and 8 bases from J, the gap between germline ends came to 5 bases. CDR3 residues: CASSPRYEQFF. As DNA, the CDR3 is TGTGCCAGCTCACCCCGATATGAGCAGTTCTTC.

This clonotype showed up just a few times. The chain uses TRBV10-3 and TRBJ1-2, with TRBD1 matching over 7 bases. The junction had 2 bases not matched to a gene; V was cut back by 1 base and J by 6 bases. Germline CDR1 ENHRY, CDR2 SYGVKD. The CDR3 is made up of 13 amino acids. In DNA form, the CDR3 reads TGTGCCATCAGTGAGTTAGACAGGGATGGCTACACCTTC. Translation: CAISELDRDGYTF.